These 3 T cell receptor beta chains share one sample of origin, sequenced in a study of shared clonotypes between healthy human individuals. The assay was immunoSEQ multiplex PCR, and TCRdb's table has in-frame clones only and misses some. The data show under 600,000 clones, with roughly 85% seen just once and about 12% held by the top ten. Sequencing was performed on PBMCs. The receptors originated from a woman between 35 and 50 years old in good health. Some clones in this sample may be carry-over from other donors' samples.

The table lists this clone with a few counts. The gene calls are TRBV5-4 and TRBJ1-1, with 8 bases lining up with TRBD1. Germline assignment: CDR1 SGHNT and CDR2 YYREEE (reference sequence). CDR3 length: 15 amino acids. V shed 0 bases, J shed 0 bases, and the junction held 1 base outside the gene matches. This CDR3 is CASSLAGGLNTEAFF. The CDR3 DNA follows: TGTGCCAGCAGCTTGGCAGGGGGCCTGAACACTGAAGCTTTCTTT.

This clone was counted a single time. The rearrangement joins TRBV7-8 to TRBJ2-5; the D gene could be TRBD1 or TRBD2 (6 bases each). Germline CDR1 reads SGHVS; CDR2 reads FQNEAQ. The V end lost 5 bases, the J end lost 5 bases, and 15 bases lay between the germline ends. The CDR3 loop spans 14 amino acids. Here the CDR3 DNA reads TGTGCCAGCAGCCTGGCGTCGGGGGCGGAGACCCAGTACTTC. Translated: CASSLASGAETQYF.

This sequence joins TRBV5-5 and TRBJ1-5; no clear D. Germline V gives CDR1 SGHKS, CDR2 YYEKEE (reference sequence). The CDR3 totals 15 residues. Trimming cost V 0 bases and J 0 bases, with 7 bases left between them. CDR3 sequence: CASSLGVYSNQPQHF. The CDR3 DNA sequence: TGTGCCAGCAGCTTGGGAGTATATAGCAATCAGCCCCAGCATTTT.